These T cell receptor beta chains were read from a single sample in a study of CD8+CD57+ T cells in acquired aplastic anemia. TCRdb called the reads again in MiXCR, with one record for every CDR3 protein. Of a few hundred thousand distinct CDR3 sequences listed, 60% to 80% are singletons. Sequencing was done on a sample of sorted CD4+, CD8+, or CD8+CD57+ T cells (not recorded which) from PBMCs. Receptor source: a human donor in good health, serving as a control. The conserved cysteine and the conserved F or W are not part of the CDR3 here.

j_gene,v_gene,CDR3aa
TRBJ1-4,TRBV7-2,AGSPGRNEKLV
TRBJ2-5,TRBV5-1,ASSSRTGTVAETQY
TRBJ1-1,TRBV20-1,SGTRGREGI
TRBJ1-2,TRBV9,ASSVGRGLRYGYT
TRBJ2-7,TRBV20-1,SARDMASGGAYL
TRBJ2-1,TRBV5-8,ASIGQGVYNEQF
TRBJ1-1,TRBV15,ATSNTGREATPEAF
TRBJ2-7,TRBV2,ASSEALKPSTSGGRPSYEQY
TRBJ1-4,TRBV10-3,AISASDRSNEKLF
TRBJ2-7,TRBV12-3/TRBV12-4,ASGRGYRGNSYEQY
TRBJ1-4,TRBV9,ASSLMRDGEKMF
TRBJ2-6,TRBV19,ASSLVRTGANVLT
TRBJ1-2,TRBV7-8,ASSSSRGYYGYT
TRBJ2-3,TRBV7-9,ASSGGRGGDTQY
TRBJ2-1,TRBV6-2/TRBV6-3,TSSLGTGSYNEQF
TRBJ2-1,TRBV24-1,ATKTSGGNEQF
TRBJ2-7,TRBV29-1,SAATSVKSEQY
TRBJ1-2,TRBV7-2,ASSKEPGLILVDGYT
TRBJ2-1,TRBV19,ASNWGGGRNEQF
TRBJ1-1,TRBV7-2,ASSKRRNTEAF
TRBJ2-3,TRBV25-1,ASSPLGGNTDTQY
TRBJ2-2,TRBV7-2,ASSSQGLAGVSGELF
TRBJ1-1,TRBV2,ASSRQDEAF
TRBJ2-1,TRBV29-1,SVGGSGTEQF
TRBJ1-1,TRBV11-2,ASSNRGAMNTEAF
TRBJ2-5,TRBV2,ASSWTSGTATQYF
TRBJ1-3,TRBV13,ASRPVKGNTIY
TRBJ1-2,TRBV6-5,ASSPRGAILRNYGYT
TRBJ1-6,TRBV14,ASSPRTGGPYNSPLH
NA,TRBV7-2,ASSLARHPREQY
TRBJ2-5,TRBV24-1,ATSDRGTALD
TRBJ2-7,TRBV2,ASREEGEGEQY
TRBJ2-7,TRBV14,ASSEEETQYFGQY
TRBJ1-2,TRBV19,ASRDLAYGYT